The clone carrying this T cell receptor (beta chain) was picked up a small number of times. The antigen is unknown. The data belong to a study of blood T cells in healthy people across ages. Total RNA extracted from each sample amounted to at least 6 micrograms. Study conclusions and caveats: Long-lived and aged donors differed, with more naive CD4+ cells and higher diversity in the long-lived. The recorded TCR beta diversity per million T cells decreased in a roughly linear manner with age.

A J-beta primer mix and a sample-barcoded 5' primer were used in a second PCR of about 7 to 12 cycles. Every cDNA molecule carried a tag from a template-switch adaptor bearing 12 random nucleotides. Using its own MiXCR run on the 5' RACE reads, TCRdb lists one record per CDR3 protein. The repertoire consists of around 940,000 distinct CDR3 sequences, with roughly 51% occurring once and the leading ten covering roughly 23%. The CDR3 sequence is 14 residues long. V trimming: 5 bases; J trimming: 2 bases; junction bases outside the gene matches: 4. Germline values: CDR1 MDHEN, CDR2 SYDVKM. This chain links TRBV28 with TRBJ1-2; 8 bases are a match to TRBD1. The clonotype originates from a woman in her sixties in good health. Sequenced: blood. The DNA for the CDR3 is TGTGCCAGCAGTACAGGGGGAAGAAACTATGGCTACACCTTC. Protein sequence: CASSTGGRNYGYTF.